The clone carrying this T cell receptor beta chain was seen more than once but under ten times. Its target is unknown. Quantitative 5'-RACE with molecular barcodes produced the TCR beta libraries. TCRdb passed the 5' RACE reads through MiXCR, listing each CDR3 protein once. The data hold approximately 220,000 distinct CDR3 sequences, with around 25% observed a single time. The V gene's germline CDR1 is SQVTM and CDR2 ANQGSEA. This CDR3 has 14 residues. J was trimmed by 10 bases and V by 7 bases; bases with no gene match: 15. The data are from a study of CD8 T cells in ankylosing spondylitis. Broader study findings: Reactive arthritis synovial fluid and blood were previously reported to contain some motif variants. Clones linked to disease were reported to show significant enrichment in matched ankylosing spondylitis synovial fluid. Disease-associated clones were CD8+ and fairly uncommon in peripheral blood.

The gene calls are TRBV29-1 and TRBJ2-1, with 8 bases aligning to TRBD2. Sequencing input: blood, either unsorted or a sorted T cell fraction (not recorded which). The sequence derives from a male donor with ankylosing spondylitis or in good health (not recorded which). The CDR3 here is CSATIGLAGGEQFF. CDR3 sequence (DNA): TGCAGCGCCACGATCGGCCTAGCGGGCGGCGAGCAGTTCTTC.